What follows is one T cell receptor (beta chain) and its context. What it binds is not known. V shed 3 bases, J shed 7 bases, and the junction held 11 bases outside the gene matches. Germline V gives CDR1 SGHVS, CDR2 FNYEAQ. The CDR3 runs 16 residues. PCR primers comprised 60 Vbeta and 13 Jbeta primers. Repertoires were generated with immunoSEQ multiplex PCR, while TCRdb's copy carries only in-frame clones and drops some. The sample has about 110,000 clones; roughly three quarters are singletons. The sample comes from a study of cytomegalovirus exposure and HLA in healthy donors. Overall study context: Unique TCRs numbering some 80 million, obtained from HLA-typed donors, made up an early data release. Study conclusions and caveats: The HLA-A and HLA-B alleles of most subjects were reportedly predicted accurately from TCR beta sequences. In a later analysis, compared with equally common non-associated chains, HLA-associated beta chains were more expanded. The sole available immune exposure information was CMV serostatus.

This rearrangement joins TRBV7-6 to TRBJ2-3; TRBD2 matches at 9 bases. The sample consisted of PBMCs. The source is a man aged 30 to 45 in good health and CMV-seropositive. This CDR3 is CASSLLAGRVGNTQYF. As DNA, the CDR3 is TGTGCCAGCAGCTTGCTAGCGGGAAGGGTGGGGAATACGCAGTATTTT.